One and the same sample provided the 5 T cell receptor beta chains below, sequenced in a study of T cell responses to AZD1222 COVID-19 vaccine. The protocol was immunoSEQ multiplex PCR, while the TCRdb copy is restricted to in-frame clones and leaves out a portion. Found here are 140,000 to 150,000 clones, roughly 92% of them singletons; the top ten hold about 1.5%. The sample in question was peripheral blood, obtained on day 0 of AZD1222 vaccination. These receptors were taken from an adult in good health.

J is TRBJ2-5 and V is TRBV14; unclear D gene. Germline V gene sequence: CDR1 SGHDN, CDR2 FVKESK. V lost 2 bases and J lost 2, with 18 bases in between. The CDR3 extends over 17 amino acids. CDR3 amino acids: CASSQSRSRNLQETQYF. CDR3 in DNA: TGTGCCAGCAGCCAATCACGTTCGAGGAATTTACAAGAGACCCAGTACTTC.

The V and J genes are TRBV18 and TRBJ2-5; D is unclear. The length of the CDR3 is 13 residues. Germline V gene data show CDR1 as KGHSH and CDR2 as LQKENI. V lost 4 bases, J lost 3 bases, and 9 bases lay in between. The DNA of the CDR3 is TGTGCCAGCTCACGATCCAGAAAAGAGACCCAGTACTTC. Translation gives CASSRSRKETQYF.

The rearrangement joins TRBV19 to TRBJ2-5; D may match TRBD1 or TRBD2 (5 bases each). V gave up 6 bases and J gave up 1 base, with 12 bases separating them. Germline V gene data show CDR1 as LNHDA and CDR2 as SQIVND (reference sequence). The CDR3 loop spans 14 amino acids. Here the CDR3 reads CASRGTGSQETQYF. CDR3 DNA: TGTGCCAGTAGGGGGACGGGATCCCAAGAGACCCAGTACTTC.

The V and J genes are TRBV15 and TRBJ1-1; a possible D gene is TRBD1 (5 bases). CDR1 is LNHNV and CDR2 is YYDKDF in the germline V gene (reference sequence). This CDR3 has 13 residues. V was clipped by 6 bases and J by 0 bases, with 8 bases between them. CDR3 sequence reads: CATRETVNTEAFF. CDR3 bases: TGTGCCACCAGGGAGACAGTGAACACTGAAGCTTTCTTT.

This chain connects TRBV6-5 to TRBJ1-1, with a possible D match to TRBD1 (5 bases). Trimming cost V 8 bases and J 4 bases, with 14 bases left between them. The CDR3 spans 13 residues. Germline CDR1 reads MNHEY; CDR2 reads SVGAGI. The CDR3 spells CASAYGGGTEAFF. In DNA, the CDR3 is TGTGCCAGCGCCTACGGGGGGGGCACTGAAGCTTTCTTT.